This is a list of T cell receptor beta chains from one sample in a study of T cells in Graves' hyperthyroidism and ophthalmopathy. Via MiXCR, TCRdb re-called the multiplex PCR reads, giving one row per CDR3 protein. The sample has approximately 600,000 distinct CDR3 sequences; approximately 14% are singletons. Sequencing was carried out using blood. The receptors were gathered from a woman aged 40 to 55 with Graves' ophthalmopathy. Each CDR3 is given without its conserved first and last residue. Expanded clones are given a class, and other clones once, few, many or no size at all.

cdr3_aa v_call clone_size
ASIGTGDYEQY TRBV12-3/TRBV12-4 many
ASSYYPLNTEAF TRBV6-2/TRBV6-3 many
ASGLDTGGSSYEQY TRBV12-5 NA
ASSPTPGIGNQPQH TRBV27 many
ASSPSPEGGGYT TRBV12-3/TRBV12-4 many
ASSFLSSGSGGELF TRBV27 few
ASIGHRVGDQPQH TRBV6-1 many
ASSLGPDTAYEQY TRBV7-9 many
ASSEGTGRGYEQY TRBV6-1 many
ASSLEGVNIQY TRBV5-5 many
ASSLDAPSEAF TRBV11-3 many
ASTIGSSGYGYT TRBV28 many
ASSSQALGGYT TRBV28 few
SARASGGGEQY TRBV20-1 NA
ASSVGSSGRTGELF TRBV9 many
ASSYSWDASSYEQY TRBV6-5 few
ASSSGYSTFAF TRBV5-4 many
AWKNAFYGYT TRBV30 NA
SVPKGGLGNTEAF TRBV29-1 few